This T cell receptor beta chain was sequenced during a study of cytomegalovirus exposure and HLA in healthy donors. PCR involved 60 Vbeta and 13 Jbeta primers. This table comes from immunoSEQ multiplex PCR, and its TCRdb copy is limited to in-frame clones, with some not included. The data hold about 130,000 clones, with approximately 82% observed a single time. Likely unrecorded immune exposures existed in these nominally healthy donors. CDR3 length: 14 residues. The V and J ends lost 6 bases and 4 bases respectively, with 14 bases between them. Germline values: CDR1 SNHLY, CDR2 FYNNEI. The TCR originated in a man aged 45-60 years in good health and CMV-seronegative. This chain uses TRBV2 with TRBJ2-3, with D possibly TRBD2 on 5 matching bases. Sequencing input: PBMCs. The CDR3 bases are TGTGCCAGCAGACTGGAGAACGGGGCAGATACGCAGTATTTT. It yields the protein CASRLENGADTQYF. Based on the CDR3 plus reference TRBV2 and TRBJ2-3, the full variable domain is EPEVTQTPSHQVTQMGQEVILRCVPISNHLYFYWYRQILGQKVEFLVSFYNNEISEKSEIFDDQFSVERPDGSNFTLKIRSTKLEDSAMYFCASRLENGADTQYFGPGTRLTVL.